This T cell receptor (beta chain) was retrieved from a study of blood T cell repertoires in COVID-19 (dated by TCRdb to 2018 to 2021). For the study in its entirety: The collaborator samples originated in the United States, Italy and Spain and spanned the acute and convalescent phases of COVID-19. The material from the prospective study consisted of cDNA or gDNA derived from T cells, B-cell-depleted T cells, or PBMCs. The dataset comprised deeply sampled blood TCRbeta repertoires from subjects exposed to, actively infected with, or recovered from COVID-19. The repertoires were released in a freely available public database meant as a resource for research on the immune response to SARS-CoV-2. The samples were drawn from two sources: the first 160 participants of the ongoing ImmuneRACE study, and about 1,300 subjects contributed by 6 global collaborators. A de-identified subject ID, COVID-19 status, age in years and sex were almost always included in the sample metadata. Where HLA class I and class II types were available, the types were taken from metadata supplied by the sample provider, not from assay-based typing.

With respect to this clone: The antigen this receptor binds is unknown. No base qualities exist here, and no much larger clone lies one base off it.

What the study reported, not specific to this receptor: How much clinical and demographic metadata was included differed by source and by participant, and the metadata was provided uncurated.

In Seattle, one collaborating source enrolled patients while the infection was active and tracked those patients longitudinally over the course of disease. The collaborating institutions used their own protocols to collect whole blood in K2EDTA tubes. Collaborator samples were shipped for TCRbeta analysis as frozen whole blood, isolated PBMCs, or DNA extracted from either sample type. TCRbeta CDR3 regions were amplified from genomic DNA by means of the immunoSEQ Assay, a bias-controlled multiplex PCR. Per the source publication's procedure: Within the assay, amplification of reference gene primers was used to estimate how many nucleated cells each sample contained. Sequence reads were collapsed and filtered to measure the absolute abundance of every unique TCRbeta CDR3 rearrangement. Productive Simpson clonality was computed per sample as the square root of Simpson's diversity index over productive rearrangements. TCRdb obtained this table from immuneACCESS and retained in-frame rearrangements with V and J assigned. These tables miss some clones; where compared with another copy, unresolved V genes account for less than half of the shortfall, and the remainder is unexplained. V and J calls and clone size are as listed in that table; D and trimming were resolved from the DNA. Here the sample has 300,000 to 400,000 clones; around 88% occur a single time. Of the sample, approximately 1.8% is held by the ten largest clones.

V is pared back by 2 bases and J by 4 bases, with 12 bases lying between the germline termini. Sequences SGDLS (CDR1) and YYNGEE (CDR2) are obtained from the germline V gene. From the cysteine through the phenylalanine, the CDR3 covers 14 amino acids. Just the 42-base CDR3 DNA is kept, in frame starting at base 1. The sequence was obtained from a woman in her thirties with COVID-19, enrolled during active disease. What was sequenced was peripheral blood. The receptor chain draws on TRBV9 and TRBJ1-1; the D gene is unclear. The DNA reads TGTGCCAGCAGCGTTTCGGGGTTGGGCACTGAAGCTTTCTTT. Its protein reads: CASSVSGLGTEAFF.